This T cell receptor (beta chain) stems from a study of blood T cell repertoires in COVID-19 (TCRdb year 2020). Context from the whole study: Samples covering the acute and convalescent phases of COVID-19 were provided by collaborators in the United States, Italy and Spain. The material from the prospective study consisted of cDNA or gDNA derived from T cells, B-cell-depleted T cells, or PBMCs. The dataset comprised deeply sampled blood TCRbeta repertoires from subjects exposed to, actively infected with, or recovered from COVID-19. The repertoires were released in a freely available public database intended as a resource for research on the immune response to SARS-CoV-2. The samples were drawn from the first 160 participants of the ongoing ImmuneRACE study and from more than 1,000 subjects provided by 6 global collaborators. Sample metadata almost always included a de-identified subject ID, COVID-19 status, age in years and sex. Where available, HLA class I and class II types were obtained from metadata supplied by the sample provider rather than from assay-based typing.

This clone was observed once. The antigen it recognizes is unknown. Base qualities are not at hand, and no much larger clone is one base apart. CDR3 length: 14 amino acids, cysteine to phenylalanine. Only the CDR3 DNA is retained, 42 bases long and in frame from the first base. V was cut back by 2 bases and J by 9 bases, leaving a gap of 11 bases between them. From the germline V gene (reference sequence), CDR1 is LGHDT and CDR2 is YNNKEL. TCRbeta CDR3 regions were amplified from genomic DNA by means of the immunoSEQ Assay, a bias-controlled multiplex PCR. Under the source paper's analysis protocol: The number of nucleated cells in each sample was estimated by amplification of reference gene primers within the assay. To quantify the absolute abundance of each unique TCRbeta CDR3 rearrangement, sequence reads were collapsed and filtered. For each sample, productive Simpson clonality was calculated as the square root of Simpson's diversity index over productive rearrangements. TCRdb holds this immuneACCESS table with in-frame rearrangements only. Some clones are missing; in checked studies, unresolved V genes explain under half, and the rest has no known cause. D and trimming come from the DNA, and the V and J calls and clone size come from that table. In this sample the table shows 35,000 to 40,000 clones, 70% to 90% of which occur a single time. Around 15% of the sample is taken by the ten largest.

Here is what the overall study found, with its caveats: How much clinical and demographic metadata was included differed by source and by participant, and the metadata was provided uncurated.

Collaborating institutions collected whole blood in K2EDTA tubes following their own protocols. For TCRbeta analysis, collaborators shipped samples as frozen whole blood, isolated PBMCs, or DNA extracted from either of those sample types. The sample was peripheral blood. This sequence uses TRBV3-1 (or the pseudogene TRBV3-2) and TRBJ1-6; the D gene lacks a confident call. The TCR comes from a human donor in a cohort sampled during active COVID-19. CDR3 reads: CASSQRQGRSPLHF. The sequence in DNA is TGTGCCAGCAGCCAACGACAAGGCCGTTCACCCCTCCACTTT.